These T cell receptor beta chains were read from a single sample in a study of graft-versus-host responses after intestinal transplantation. The method was immunoSEQ multiplex PCR; TCRdb's version includes in-frame clones alone and lacks a portion of them. The sample contains under 80,000 clones, around 92% of which appear only once. The material was PBMCs, obtained 98 days after intestinal transplantation. The receptors were gathered from a human patient who received an intestinal transplant, so some T cells may come from the graft donor. Both conserved end residues are trimmed from each CDR3.

V gene: TRBV30; J gene: TRBJ2-5; CDR3 protein: AWSVRGYQETQY
V gene: TRBV5-1; J gene: TRBJ2-3; CDR3 protein: ASSLEGAQADTQY
V gene: TRBV6-5; J gene: TRBJ1-5; CDR3 protein: ASSEQANQPQH
V gene: TRBV9; J gene: TRBJ1-2; CDR3 protein: ASSVGKGDGYT
V gene: TRBV6-5; J gene: TRBJ1-1; CDR3 protein: ASSYDRVAEAF
V gene: TRBV6-5; J gene: TRBJ2-1; CDR3 protein: ASIGESSYNEQF
V gene: TRBV27; J gene: TRBJ2-3; CDR3 protein: ASSLLAGSPDTQY
V gene: TRBV6-5; J gene: TRBJ2-5; CDR3 protein: ASSAVFAGEETQY
V gene: TRBV7-3; J gene: TRBJ2-2; CDR3 protein: ASSLLPTDFLTGELF
V gene: TRBV7-9; J gene: TRBJ1-2; CDR3 protein: ASSSITQNYGYT
V gene: TRBV6-1; J gene: TRBJ2-3; CDR3 protein: ASSHGQASTDTQY
V gene: TRBV5-5; J gene: TRBJ1-5; CDR3 protein: ASSFSRDSSNQPQH
V gene: TRBV10-2; J gene: TRBJ2-2; CDR3 protein: ASRWTDTGELF
V gene: TRBV10-3; J gene: TRBJ1-4; CDR3 protein: AISDAEKLF
V gene: TRBV19; J gene: TRBJ1-6; CDR3 protein: ASSIWGNSPLH
V gene: TRBV6-6; J gene: TRBJ2-1; CDR3 protein: ASSFRQGYNEQF